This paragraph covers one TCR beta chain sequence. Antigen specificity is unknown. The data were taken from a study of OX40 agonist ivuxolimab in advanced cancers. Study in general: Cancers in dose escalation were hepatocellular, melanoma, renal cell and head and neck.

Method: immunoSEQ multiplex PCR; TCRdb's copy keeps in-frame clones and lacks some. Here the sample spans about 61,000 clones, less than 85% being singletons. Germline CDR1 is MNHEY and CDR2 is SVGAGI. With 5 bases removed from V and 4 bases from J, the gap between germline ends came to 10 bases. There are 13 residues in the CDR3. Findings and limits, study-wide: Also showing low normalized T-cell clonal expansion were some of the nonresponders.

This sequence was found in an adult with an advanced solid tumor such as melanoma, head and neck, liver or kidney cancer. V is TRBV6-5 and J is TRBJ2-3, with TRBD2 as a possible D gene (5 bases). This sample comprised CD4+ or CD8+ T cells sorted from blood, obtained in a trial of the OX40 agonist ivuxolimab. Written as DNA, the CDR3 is TGTGCCAGCAGTGAGGGCCAGGCAGATACGCAGTATTTT. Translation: CASSEGQADTQYF.